This T cell receptor beta chain emerged from a study of early T cells in non-severe SARS-CoV-2 infection. Study background: The sequenced material was bulk RNA from unsorted whole blood, and its chains were unpaired.

TCRdb processed the 5' RACE reads anew with MiXCR; each CDR3 protein has one entry. The sample has about 90,000 distinct CDR3 sequences, 9.5% to 15% seen once. This CDR3 has 13 residues. V was pared by 3 bases and J by 7 bases, with 10 bases between. CDR1 is SGHDN, CDR2 FVKESK, per germline. The V call is TRBV14, the J call TRBJ2-1, with D perhaps matching TRBD1 (5 bases). This specimen consisted of whole blood, obtained at baseline. The origin of this receptor is an adult who was a healthcare worker with PCR-confirmed SARS-CoV-2 infection or an uninfected control (not recorded which). CDR3 in amino acids: CASSHPHRNEQFF. The CDR3 nucleotides are TGTGCCAGCAGCCACCCCCACAGGAATGAGCAGTTCTTC.